Each of the 15 T cell receptor beta chains below was sequenced from the same sample in a study of CD8+CD57+ T cells in acquired aplastic anemia. Previously, flow cytometry had revealed CD8+CD57+ cell expansion in the patients chosen for sequencing. Using genomic DNA as the template, TCR beta VDJ and CDR3 profiling was carried out. One entry per CDR3 protein, called by TCRdb with MiXCR from the reads. The table has roughly 200,000 distinct CDR3 sequences, around 60% seen once. Material: sorted CD4+, CD8+, or CD8+CD57+ T cells (not recorded which) from PBMCs. These receptors were taken from a human donor with aplastic anemia.

This clonotype was counted at least ten times. The gene calls are TRBV10-3 and TRBJ1-1; D unresolved. Trimming removed 6 bases from V and 3 bases from J, with 8 bases in between. Germline-derived CDR1 and CDR2 are ENHRY and SYGVKD. The CDR3 runs to 12 residues. Here the CDR3 reads CAISDGDTEAFF. The CDR3 DNA reads TGTGCCATCAGCGACGGGGACACTGAAGCTTTCTTT.

V is TRBV20-1 and J is TRBJ1-1; TRBD1 might be the D (6 bases). Trimming left V 6 bases short and J 0 bases short, with 17 bases between. CDR1 and CDR2 (germline): DFQATT, SNEGSKA (reference sequence). The CDR3 totals 15 residues. The CDR3 coding sequence is TGCAGTGCCAGGACAGACTTTATCATGAACACTGAAGCTTTCTTT. Translation: CSARTDFIMNTEAFF.

The table lists this clonotype with a few counts. CDR3 amino acids: CASSVVTGGADTQYF. The CDR3, as DNA: TGTGCCAGCAGCGTAGTGACAGGGGGAGCAGATACGCAGTATTTT. The chain has TRBV9 and TRBJ2-3, with 9 positions matching TRBD1. CDR3 size: 15 residues. V shed 0 bases and J 4 bases; nucleotides not matched to a gene: 3. The germline V gene encodes CDR1 SGDLS and CDR2 YYNGEE.

This clonotype was seen a few times. This chain connects TRBV7-8 to TRBJ2-3; D gene ambiguous. Germline V lookup: CDR1 SGHVS, CDR2 FQNEAQ. The CDR3 runs to 12 residues. Trimming pared 3 bases from V and 4 bases from J, leaving 5 bases between. The CDR3 DNA follows: TGTGCCAGCAGCTTTCCGCCAGATACGCAGTATTTT. It codes for CASSFPPDTQYF.

V gene TRBV4-3 combines with J gene TRBJ1-6; the match to TRBD1 covers 10 bases. With V trimmed by 4 bases and J by 8 bases, 5 bases remained unmatched. Germline CDR1 reads LGHNA; CDR2 reads YSLEER. The CDR3 is 15 residues long. In DNA, the CDR3 is TGCGCCAGCAGCCCCGGGACAGGGGAGGATTCACCCCTCCACTTT. Amino acids: CASSPGTGEDSPLHF.

The V and J genes are TRBV2 and TRBJ1-2; 7 positions match TRBD1. CDR3 length: 16 amino acids. The germline gives CDR1 SNHLY, CDR2 FYNNEI. The trim removed 3 bases at V and 2 bases at J, leaving 9 bases unmatched. In DNA form, the CDR3 reads TGTGCCAGCAGTGACTCCCCGGACAGGCCCAACTATGGCTACACCTTC. Translation gives CASSDSPDRPNYGYTF.

The table lists this clonotype with a few counts. The chain combines TRBV2 with TRBJ1-5; no reliable D call. Trimming stripped 6 bases from V and 0 bases from J, with 9 bases between. Germline assignment: CDR1 SNHLY and CDR2 FYNNEI. This CDR3 is built from 14 residues. CDR3 sequence: CASSLVYSNQPQHF. In DNA, the CDR3 is TGTGCCAGCAGCCTGGTTTATAGCAATCAGCCCCAGCATTTT.

This clonotype was recorded once. The chain employs TRBV7-8 and TRBJ2-5; possible D gene TRBD1, 5 bases. The DNA end is more similar to TRBJ2-1, so the J call may be wrong. Germline assignment: CDR1 SGHVS and CDR2 FQNEAQ. The CDR3 contains 16 residues. CDR3 protein: CASSGASATARREQFF. In DNA, the CDR3 is TGTGCCAGCAGCGGGGCCTCCGCGACTGCCCGTCGGGAGCAGTTCTTC.

This rearrangement joins TRBV20-1 to TRBJ2-7; D call uncertain. The CDR3 loop spans 11 amino acids. Germline values: CDR1 DFQATT, CDR2 SNEGSKA (reference sequence). Between the trimmed V and J ends, which lost 6 bases and 3 bases, there was a span of 9 bases. The CDR3 spells CSAPDDYEQYF. The CDR3 DNA follows: TGCAGTGCCCCGGACGACTACGAGCAGTACTTC.

V gene TRBV2 combines with J gene TRBJ2-5; 7 bases map to TRBD2. Germline CDR1 is SNHLY and CDR2 is FYNNEI. After removal of 5 bases from V and 1 base from J, the junction contained 7 bases not matched to a gene. This CDR3 has 15 amino acids. Here the CDR3 DNA reads TGTGCCAGCAGTCAAGAGGGACTACGCCAAGAGACCCAGTACTTC. Protein sequence: CASSQEGLRQETQYF. Based on the CDR3 plus reference TRBV2 and TRBJ2-5, the full variable domain is EPEVTQTPSHQVTQMGQEVILRCVPISNHLYFYWYRQILGQKVEFLVSFYNNEISEKSEIFDDQFSVERPDGSNFTLKIRSTKLEDSAMYFCASSQEGLRQETQYFGPGTRLLVL.

In this sample, this clonotype turned up many times. V usage is TRBV10-3 and J usage is TRBJ1-1; no firm D call. Germline V gene data show CDR1 as ENHRY and CDR2 as SYGVKD. Trimming took off 0 bases at V and 1 base at J, with 3 bases between the two ends. The CDR3 loop spans 13 amino acids. This chain's CDR3 is CAISESGNTEAFF. The CDR3 bases are TGTGCCATCAGTGAGTCCGGGAACACTGAAGCTTTCTTT.

Comments on this clonotype: This may be a read error, as it is one base from a much larger clone. V usage is TRBV5-8 and J usage is TRBJ1-6; TRBD1 matches at 12 bases. The last part of the DNA fits TRBJ1-5 better; the J call may be wrong. Germline CDR1 reads SGHTS; CDR2 reads YDEGEE. The CDR3 covers 15 residues. CDR3 residues: CASSSGTGGGPPQHF. CDR3 coding DNA: TGTGCCAGCAGCTCCGGGACAGGGGGCGGGCCGCCCCAGCATTTT.

There are many counts of this clonotype. The chain recombines TRBV19 with TRBJ1-1; tentative D call: TRBD1 (6 bases). V lost 6 bases, J lost 1 base, and 15 bases lay in between. Germline assignment: CDR1 LNHDA and CDR2 SQIVND (reference sequence). The CDR3 contains 15 residues. CDR3 loop: CASSLTTGPNTEAFF. DNA for the CDR3: TGTGCCAGTAGCTTAACCACAGGGCCGAACACTGAAGCTTTCTTT.

This clonotype showed up many times. J is TRBJ1-1 and V is TRBV19; D is undetermined. Germline values: CDR1 LNHDA, CDR2 SQIVND (reference sequence). Deletions cut 10 bases from V and 4 bases from J, with 7 bases between. The CDR3 spans 10 residues. Written as DNA, the CDR3 is TGTGCCACTTTTCGCACTGAAGCTTTCTTT. This gives the protein CATFRTEAFF.

This clonotype has more than one count but fewer than ten. The chain links TRBV19 to TRBJ1-4, with a possible D match to TRBD1 (6 bases). Germline V gene lookup returns CDR1 LNHDA and CDR2 SQIVND (reference sequence). V shed 10 bases and J shed 5 bases, with 17 bases lying between them. The CDR3 totals 14 residues. CDR3 sequence: CATRRTAGNEKLFF. CDR3 bases: TGTGCCACCCGGCGGACAGCTGGGAATGAAAAACTGTTTTTT.